This TCR beta chain was obtained from a study of shared clonotypes between healthy human individuals. Clones were read by immunoSEQ multiplex PCR, and TCRdb kept only the in-frame ones, dropping some. The data contain over 2 million clones, 85% to 95% of them singletons. Trimming removed 6 bases from V and 4 bases from J, with 18 bases in between. The CDR3 loop spans 15 amino acids. Germline values: CDR1 ENHRY, CDR2 SYGVKD. The sequenced sample consisted of naive CD4+ T cells sorted from blood. Subset indicated: CD45RA+ positively selected. The J gene is TRBJ1-2, the V gene TRBV10-3; D gene ambiguous. The sequence was collected from a man aged 18 to 30 in good health. DNA of the CDR3: TGTGCCATCAGGGGCGGAGAGGGCACCCGCTATGGCTACACCTTC. It specifies CAIRGGEGTRYGYTF.